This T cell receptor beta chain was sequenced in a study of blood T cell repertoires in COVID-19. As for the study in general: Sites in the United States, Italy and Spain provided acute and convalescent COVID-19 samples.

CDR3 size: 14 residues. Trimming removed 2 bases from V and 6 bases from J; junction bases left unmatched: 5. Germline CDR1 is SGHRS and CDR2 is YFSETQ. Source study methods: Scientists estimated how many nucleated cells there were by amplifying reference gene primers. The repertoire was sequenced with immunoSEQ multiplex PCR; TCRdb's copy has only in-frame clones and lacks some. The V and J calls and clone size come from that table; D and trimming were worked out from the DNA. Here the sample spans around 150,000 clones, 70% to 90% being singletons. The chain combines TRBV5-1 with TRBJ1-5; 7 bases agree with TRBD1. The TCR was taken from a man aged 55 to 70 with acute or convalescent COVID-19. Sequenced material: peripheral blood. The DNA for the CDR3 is TGCGCCAGCAGCTTCGGGGCAGGGGGTCAGCCCCAGCATTTT. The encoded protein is CASSFGAGGQPQHF.